A selection of T cell receptor beta chains follows, all from one sample in a study of beta chain features in type 1 diabetes. Method: immunoSEQ multiplex PCR; TCRdb's copy keeps in-frame clones and lacks some. Of just under 150,000 clones in the sample, about 9.4% were seen once. The sequencing input was naive CD4+ T cells from blood. The receptors here all came from a man aged 18 to 29 in good health. CDR3s include the opening cysteine and the closing phenylalanine or tryptophan. Each record gives: J gene, V gene, clone size, D gene, CDR3 protein, CDR3 DNA. The D gene is left open where the match is weak. Not all rows give a size; the values are once, few, many and, for expanded clones, a class.

>TRBJ1-6|TRBV4-1|.|.
CASSQAQGGSNSPLHF
TGCGCCAGCAGCCAAGCCCAGGGAGGGTCTAATTCACCCCTCCACTTT
>TRBJ2-7|TRBV6-6|.|TRBD1
CASSQDRGNPEQYF
TGTGCCAGCAGCCAGGACAGGGGGAACCCAGAGCAGTACTTC
>TRBJ2-3|TRBV25-1|.|.
CASSESGVSTDTQYF
TGTGCCAGCAGTGAATCGGGGGTTAGCACAGATACGCAGTATTTT
>TRBJ2-6|TRBV6-6|.|.
CASRDFSSGANVLTF
TGTGCCAGCAGGGACTTCAGCTCTGGGGCCAACGTCCTGACTTTC
>TRBJ2-1|TRBV6-5|few|TRBD1
CASSLRRDRNNEQFF
TGTGCCAGCAGCTTACGCCGGGACAGAAACAATGAGCAGTTCTTC
>TRBJ1-1|TRBV29-1|.|.
CSVTPMMNTEAFF
TGCAGCGTTACACCAATGATGAACACTGAAGCTTTCTTT
>TRBJ1-2|TRBV2|.|.
CATRDTNNYGYTF
TGTGCCACCCGGGACACTAATAACTATGGCTACACCTTC
>TRBJ2-6|TRBV5-1|few|TRBD1
CASSLGFGTASLGANVLTF
TGCGCCAGCAGCTTGGGGTTCGGGACAGCCTCCTTGGGGGCCAACGTCCTGACTTTC
>TRBJ1-6|TRBV9|.|.
CASSELGGSSYNSPLHF
TGTGCCAGCAGCGAACTCGGGGGAAGCTCCTATAATTCACCCCTCCACTTT
>TRBJ2-7|TRBV18|few|.
CASSPGQSLREQYF
TGTGCCAGCTCACCGGGACAATCCCTACGCGAGCAGTACTTC
>TRBJ2-2|TRBV7-6|.|.
CASSVRPDTTGELFF
TGTGCCAGCAGCGTAAGACCGGACACCACCGGGGAGCTGTTTTTT
>TRBJ1-2|TRBV28|few|.
CASSLSNLPYGYTF
TGTGCCAGCAGTTTATCTAACCTACCCTATGGCTACACCTTC
>TRBJ1-6|TRBV18|few|TRBD1
CASSPSGQGSTYNSPLHF
TGTGCCAGCTCACCATCCGGACAGGGAAGCACCTATAATTCACCCCTCCACTTT
>TRBJ1-1|TRBV5-6|few|.
CASSLDQGNTEAFF
TGTGCCAGCAGCTTGGACCAGGGGAACACTGAAGCTTTCTTT
>TRBJ1-2|TRBV4-3|.|TRBD1
CASSQTGTALYGYTF
TGCGCCAGCAGCCAAACCGGGACAGCCCTTTATGGCTACACCTTC
>TRBJ1-3|TRBV25-1|.|TRBD1
CAIQGSGNTIYF
TGTGCCATACAGGGGTCAGGAAACACCATATATTTT
>TRBJ2-1|TRBV19|many|TRBD1
CASSRDRGLGEQFF
TGTGCCAGTAGTAGGGACAGGGGGCTGGGTGAGCAGTTCTTC
>TRBJ2-5|TRBV6-6|few|.
CASSQQEQYF
TGTGCCAGCAGTCAGCAGGAACAGTACTTC
>TRBJ1-1|TRBV6-6|.|TRBD1
CASSPGTGGRTEAFF
TGTGCCAGCAGCCCCGGGACAGGGGGTAGGACTGAAGCTTTCTTT
>TRBJ1-2|TRBV5-4|few|.
CASSSSTASNYGYTF
TGTGCCAGCAGCTCGTCGACAGCTTCTAACTATGGCTACACCTTC
>TRBJ2-3|TRBV5-1|few|TRBD1
CASSKDRGQKTADTDTQYF
TGCGCCAGCAGCAAGGACAGGGGGCAAAAGACAGCGGACACAGATACGCAGTATTTT
>TRBJ2-1|TRBV7-9|.|.
CASSFADEQFF
TGTGCCAGCAGCTTTGCGGATGAGCAGTTCTTC
>TRBJ2-7|TRBV6-6|few|.
CASSSPTAISPYEQYF
TGTGCCAGCAGTTCTCCGACAGCTATCTCCCCCTACGAGCAGTACTTC
>TRBJ2-1|TRBV7-9|.|.
CASSLAFQGTSYNEQFF
TGTGCCAGCAGCTTAGCGTTTCAGGGCACCTCCTACAATGAGCAGTTCTTC
>TRBJ2-1|TRBV29-1|many|TRBD1
CSVETGTGYSYNEQFF
TGCAGCGTTGAAACCGGGACAGGCTACTCCTACAATGAGCAGTTCTTC
>TRBJ1-6|TRBV9|.|TRBD1
CASSVGGQGYSPLHF
TGTGCCAGCAGCGTAGGTGGACAGGGCTATTCACCCCTCCACTTT
>TRBJ2-5|TRBV7-2|few|.
CASSLQSRADETQYF
TGTGCCAGCAGCTTACAGTCGAGGGCCGACGAGACCCAGTACTTC
>TRBJ1-4|TRBV19|.|.
CASSMRGGGEKLFF
TGTGCCAGTAGTATGCGTGGGGGAGGTGAAAAACTGTTTTTT
>TRBJ2-3|TRBV28|.|TRBD2
CASSLFASGGDTDTQYF
TGTGCCAGCAGTTTATTTGCTAGCGGGGGGGACACAGATACGCAGTATTTT
>TRBJ2-3|TRBV7-6|few|TRBD2
CASRPTLAVSTDTQYF
TGTGCCAGCCGTCCGACTCTAGCGGTTAGCACAGATACGCAGTATTTT
>TRBJ1-1|TRBV7-9|many|TRBD1
CASSLYRDSTEAFF
TGTGCCAGCAGCTTATACCGGGACAGCACTGAAGCTTTCTTT
>TRBJ2-5|TRBV27|few|.
CASSLSRNREETQYF
TGTGCCAGCAGTTTATCGAGGAACAGGGAAGAGACCCAGTACTTC
>TRBJ2-5|TRBV6-1|few|TRBD1
CASRHQGATQYF
TGTGCCAGCAGACATCAGGGGGCAACCCAGTACTTC
>TRBJ2-1|TRBV11-2|few|.
CASSLGGEQFF
TGTGCCAGCAGCTTGGGGGGTGAGCAGTTCTTC
>TRBJ2-1|TRBV6-6|.|.
CASAWEAYNEQFF
TGTGCCAGCGCTTGGGAGGCCTACAATGAGCAGTTCTTC
>TRBJ2-2|TRBV19|few|TRBD2
CASRGNSGDTGELFF
TGTGCCAGTAGAGGAAATAGCGGGGACACCGGGGAGCTGTTTTTT
>TRBJ1-1|TRBV7-6|.|.
CASSLFGFGSTEAFF
TGTGCCAGCAGCTTGTTCGGCTTTGGGAGCACTGAAGCTTTCTTT
>TRBJ2-3|TRBV5-6|.|TRBD1
CASSPDRTSTDTQYF
TGTGCCAGCAGCCCGGACAGGACTAGCACAGATACGCAGTATTTT
>TRBJ1-2|TRBV29-1|few|TRBD1
CSVVGGARSYGYTF
TGCAGCGTTGTAGGGGGCGCAAGGTCCTATGGCTACACCTTC
>TRBJ2-5|TRBV7-9|few|.
CASSLRLDVETQYF
TGTGCCAGCAGCTTACGACTAGACGTGGAGACCCAGTACTTC
>TRBJ2-5|TRBV5-1|few|.
CASSLKQGVETQYF
TGCGCCAGCAGCTTAAAACAGGGTGTTGAGACCCAGTACTTC
>TRBJ1-2|TRBV19|.|.
CASRGGTYRDF
TGTGCCAGTAGAGGAGGGACCTATCGGGACTTC
>TRBJ2-2|TRBV2|.|TRBD1
CASGGQGDAGELFF
TGTGCCAGCGGCGGACAGGGGGACGCCGGGGAGCTGTTTTTT
>TRBJ2-2|TRBV29-1|many|TRBD1
CSAGTATNTGELFF
TGCAGCGCGGGGACAGCCACGAACACCGGGGAGCTGTTTTTT
>TRBJ2-7|TRBV11-2|many|TRBD1
CASSSQGFRSYF
TGTGCCAGCAGCTCACAGGGGTTCCGATCTTACTTC
>TRBJ1-2|TRBV7-9|many|TRBD1
CASSPTGTGNDYGYTF
TGTGCCAGCAGCCCAACCGGGACAGGGAACGACTATGGCTACACCTTC
>TRBJ2-5|TRBV7-2|few|TRBD1
CASRESRDRRQETQYF
TGTGCCAGCAGAGAAAGCCGGGACAGGAGACAAGAGACCCAGTACTTC
>TRBJ1-3|TRBV30|few|.
CACLTGSGNTIYF
TGTGCCTGTTTGACAGGCTCTGGAAACACCATATATTTT
>TRBJ1-6|TRBV27|.|TRBD1
CASSSRQGLNSPLHF
TGTGCCAGCAGTTCTCGACAGGGGTTAAATTCACCCCTCCACTTT